The 18 T cell receptor beta chains below come from one sample, sequenced in a study of CD8 T cells in Susac syndrome. A quantity of about 0.5 to 1 ug RNA underwent reverse transcription using random hexamers. TCRdb re-called the immunoSEQ multiplex PCR reads through MiXCR, storing one row per CDR3 protein. Of more than 120,000 distinct CDR3 sequences in the sample, roughly 94% were seen once. Sequenced sample: CD4+ T cells from PBMCs. All receptors come from a human donor in good health.

The J gene is TRBJ2-7, the V gene TRBV27, with 9 bases aligning to TRBD2. Germline V gene data show CDR1 as MNHEY and CDR2 as SMNVEV (reference sequence). V was pared by 7 bases and J by 7 bases, with 14 bases of the junction left unmatched. This CDR3 contains 15 residues. CDR3 nucleotide sequence: TGTGCCAGCACCTTTAGCGGGAGAATAGTGAGTGAGCAGTACTTC. This translates into CASTFSGRIVSEQYF.

The J gene is TRBJ2-5, the V gene TRBV15, with 7 bases aligning to TRBD1. CDR1 is LNHNV and CDR2 is YYDKDF in the germline V gene (reference sequence). This CDR3 region has 14 residues. Unmatched junction bases numbered 3, after V lost 5 bases and J lost 0 bases. The CDR3 nucleotides read TGTGCCACCAGCGCGACAGGGAACCAAGAGACCCAGTACTTC. Translating it yields CATSATGNQETQYF.

The chain employs TRBV12-3 or TRBV12-4 and TRBJ1-1; D unresolved. Trimming cost V 3 bases and J 12 bases, with 14 bases left between them. The CDR3 totals 12 residues. CDR3 sequence: CASSFVSGRTFF. Here the CDR3 DNA reads TGTGCCAGCAGTTTCGTAAGTGGGCGGACTTTCTTT.

The rearrangement uses TRBV9 and TRBJ1-2; D possibly corresponds to TRBD1 (5 bases). Between the trimmed V and J ends, which lost 0 bases and 3 bases, there was a span of 15 bases. The germline V gene encodes CDR1 SGDLS and CDR2 YYNGEE. This CDR3 spans 16 amino acids. The DNA of the CDR3 is TGTGCCAGCAGCGTAGCCTCCTCCGACAGTCACTATGGCTACACCTTC. It encodes CASSVASSDSHYGYTF.

The chain recombines TRBV6-5 with TRBJ2-6; D unclear. CDR3 size: 14 residues. In germline, CDR1 is MNHEY, CDR2 SVGAGI. With 8 bases removed from V and 1 base from J, the gap between germline ends came to 9 bases. CDR3 residues: CASGSLSGANVLTF. The CDR3 coding sequence is TGTGCCAGCGGCAGTTTATCTGGGGCCAACGTCCTGACTTTC.

The gene calls are TRBV9 and TRBJ1-1, with TRBD1 matching 7 bases. Germline V gene data show CDR1 as SGDLS and CDR2 as YYNGEE. The CDR3 extends over 14 amino acids. Losses at the gene ends were 4 bases for V and 6 bases for J; bases not matched to a gene: 9. DNA of the CDR3: TGTGCCAGCAGCCGACAGGGTGGTATGGCTGAAGCTTTCTTT. Its protein is CASSRQGGMAEAFF.

This clonotype occurred once. The rearrangement uses TRBV2 and TRBJ2-1; TRBD1 is a possible D gene (6 bases). The germline V gene has CDR1 SNHLY and CDR2 FYNNEI. V was cut by 5 bases and J by 9 bases, with 20 bases left in between. CDR3 length equals 15 residues. The CDR3 DNA reads as TGTGCCAGCAGTTATGACAGGACTGTAGAAGGTGAGCAGTTCTTC. Its protein is CASSYDRTVEGEQFF.

This chain connects TRBV18 to TRBJ2-3, with 9 bases fitting TRBD2. Germline CDR1 KGHSH, CDR2 LQKENI. This CDR3 has 14 amino acids. J was trimmed by 9 bases and V by 6 bases; bases with no gene match: 10. Here the CDR3 reads CASSSLSREGTQYF. In DNA form, the CDR3 reads TGTGCCAGCTCCAGTTTGTCGCGGGAGGGCACGCAGTATTTT.

The V call is TRBV6-6, the J call TRBJ2-5; D remains ambiguous. V was clipped by 2 bases and J by 5 bases, with 6 bases between them. The CDR3 consists of 12 residues. Germline V gene sequence: CDR1 MNHNY, CDR2 SVGAGI (reference sequence). CDR3 DNA sequence: TGTGCCAGCAGTTACCCGCCGGAGACCCAGTACTTC. This translates into CASSYPPETQYF.

The J gene is TRBJ2-1, the V gene TRBV29-1; D gene uncertain. Germline V gene data show CDR1 as SQVTM and CDR2 as ANQGSEA. Trimming cost V 5 bases and J 0 bases, with 8 bases left between them. The CDR3 length is 13 residues. DNA for the CDR3: TGCAGCGTTTCCTGGGGCTCCTACAATGAGCAGTTCTTC. Translating it yields CSVSWGSYNEQFF.

The chain combines TRBV19 with TRBJ1-2; no firm D call. Deletions cut 3 bases from V and 1 base from J, with 9 bases between. The CDR3 is made up of 14 amino acids. The V gene's germline CDR1 is LNHDA and CDR2 SQIVND (reference sequence). Here the CDR3 reads CASSMFSVNYGYTF. The CDR3 nucleotides are TGTGCCAGTAGTATGTTTTCAGTTAACTATGGCTACACCTTC.

This chain uses TRBV29-1 with TRBJ1-4, with D perhaps TRBD1 (6 bases). The ends were cut back, 1 base at V and 6 bases at J, with 12 bases in the middle. The CDR3 is 14 residues long. Germline V lookup: CDR1 SQVTM, CDR2 ANQGSEA. This CDR3 reads CSVEVRGRDEKLFF. DNA of the CDR3: TGCAGCGTTGAAGTCAGGGGACGAGATGAAAAACTGTTTTTT.

Details on this clonotype: The junction does not match germline at one end; this may be a read error. The V gene is TRBV20-1, the J gene TRBJ2-5, with 7 bases that match TRBD2. The CDR3 length is 13 residues. Germline V gene sequence: CDR1 DFQATT, CDR2 SNEGSKA (reference sequence). In DNA, the CDR3 is TGCAGTGCTAGCGGAAGCGCGGGAGAGACCCACTACTTC. It specifies CSASGSAGETHYF.

This clonotype was seen just once. The gene calls are TRBV5-1 and TRBJ2-7, with TRBD1 as a possible D gene (5 bases). Germline CDR1 reads SGHRS; CDR2 reads YFSETQ. The V end was cut by 0 bases, the J end by 3 bases, with 10 bases between. The CDR3 consists of 14 residues. Here the CDR3 reads CASSLDTQDYEQYF. The DNA for the CDR3 is TGCGCCAGCAGCTTGGACACACAGGACTACGAGCAGTACTTC.

The chain joins TRBV7-9 to TRBJ2-5, with D hard to call. Germline V gene data show CDR1 as SEHNR and CDR2 as FQNEAQ (reference sequence). CDR3 size: 14 residues. V was pared by 2 bases and J by 2 bases, with 9 bases between. The CDR3, as DNA: TGTGCCAGCAGCTTATTGCTCGGGCAAGAGACCCAGTACTTC. This encodes CASSLLLGQETQYF.

The chain uses TRBV5-1 and TRBJ2-3; 7 bases align to TRBD2. The J segment lost 2 bases and the V segment lost 4 bases, leaving 10 bases of the junction unmatched. The CDR3 is made up of 16 amino acids. Germline-derived CDR1 and CDR2 are SGHRS and YFSETQ. The CDR3 region has the DNA TGCGCCAGCAGCCGCAGACTAGCAGCCATCACAGATACGCAGTATTTT. Its protein product is CASSRRLAAITDTQYF.

This chain connects TRBV19 to TRBJ2-1; D remains ambiguous. The CDR3 totals 16 residues. The germline V gene encodes CDR1 LNHDA and CDR2 SQIVND (reference sequence). The germline V and J ends were trimmed by 4 bases and 0 bases, with 13 bases remaining between them. The CDR3 here is CASSTSELSSYNEQFF. Written as DNA, the CDR3 is TGTGCCAGTAGTACCTCAGAACTCAGCTCCTACAATGAGCAGTTCTTC.

The rearrangement joins TRBV12-3 or TRBV12-4 to TRBJ1-3, with 7 positions matching TRBD1. The CDR3 totals 14 residues. V lost 7 bases to trimming and J lost 4 bases; unmatched junction nucleotides: 7. The CDR3 sequence: CASKLGGRGNTIYF. Here the CDR3 DNA reads TGTGCCAGCAAGCTAGGGGGCAGGGGAAACACCATATATTTT.